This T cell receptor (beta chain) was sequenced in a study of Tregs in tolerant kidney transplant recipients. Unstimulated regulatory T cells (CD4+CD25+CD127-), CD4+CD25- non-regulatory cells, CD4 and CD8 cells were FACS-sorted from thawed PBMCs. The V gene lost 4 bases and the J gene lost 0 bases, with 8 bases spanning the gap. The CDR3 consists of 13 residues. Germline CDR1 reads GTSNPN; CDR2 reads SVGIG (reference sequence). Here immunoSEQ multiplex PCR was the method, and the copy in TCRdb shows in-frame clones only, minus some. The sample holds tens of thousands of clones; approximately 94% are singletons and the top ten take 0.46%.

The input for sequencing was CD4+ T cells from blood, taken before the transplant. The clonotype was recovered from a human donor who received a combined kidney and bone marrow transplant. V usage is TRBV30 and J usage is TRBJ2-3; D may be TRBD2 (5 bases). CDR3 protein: CAWNGLSTDTQYF. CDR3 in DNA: TGTGCCTGGAACGGACTTAGCACAGATACGCAGTATTTT.